This TCR beta chain was captured in a study of cytomegalovirus exposure and HLA in healthy donors. A word on this clone: Its antigen is currently unknown.

Sequencing used immunoSEQ multiplex PCR; TCRdb keeps in-frame clones, though not all of them. There are around 190,000 clones in the sample; 85% occur only once, and around a sixth lies in the top ten. The CDR3 spans 17 residues. The V end lost 3 bases, the J end lost 0 bases, and 15 bases lay between the germline ends. Germline CDR1 is MNHEY and CDR2 is SMNVEV (reference sequence). Whole-study findings and limits: Reportedly, diagnosis of cytomegalovirus status by the classifier showed high specificity and sensitivity. First-cohort TCR clusters tended to co-occur in the 120 or so validation repertoires, a later analysis found.

The chain employs TRBV27 and TRBJ2-1, with D possibly matching TRBD1 (5 bases). This clonotype was obtained from a young man in good health and CMV-seropositive. The sample comprised PBMCs. The DNA for the CDR3 is TGTGCCAGCAGTTTCTCTGGGGCATCGAGCTCCTACAATGAGCAGTTCTTC. Its translation is CASSFSGASSSYNEQFF.